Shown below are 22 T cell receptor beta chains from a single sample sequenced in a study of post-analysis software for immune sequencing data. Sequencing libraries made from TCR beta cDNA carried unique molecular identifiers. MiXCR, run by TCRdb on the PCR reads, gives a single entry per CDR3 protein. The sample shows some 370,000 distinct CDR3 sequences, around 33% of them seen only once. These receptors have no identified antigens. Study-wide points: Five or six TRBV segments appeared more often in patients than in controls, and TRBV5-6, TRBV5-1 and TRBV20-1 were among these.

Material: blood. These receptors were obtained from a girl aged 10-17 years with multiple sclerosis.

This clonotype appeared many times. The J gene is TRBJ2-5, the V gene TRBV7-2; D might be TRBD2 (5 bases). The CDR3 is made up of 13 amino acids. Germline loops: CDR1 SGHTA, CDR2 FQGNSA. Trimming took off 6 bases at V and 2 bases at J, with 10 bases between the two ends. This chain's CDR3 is CASSPTTQETQYF. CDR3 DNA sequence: TGTGCCAGCAGTCCGACTACTCAAGAGACCCAGTACTTC.

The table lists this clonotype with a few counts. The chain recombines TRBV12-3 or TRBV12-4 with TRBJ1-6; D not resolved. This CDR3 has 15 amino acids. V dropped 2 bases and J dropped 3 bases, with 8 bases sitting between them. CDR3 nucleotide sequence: TGTGCCAGCAGTTTATTCCAGAGCTATAATTCACCCCTCCACTTT. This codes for CASSLFQSYNSPLHF.

In DNA, the CDR3 is TGTGCCAGCAGCGGCGGGACCTGGTTTGAGCCCCAGCATTTT. It codes for CASSGGTWFEPQHF. The chain joins TRBV7-2 to TRBJ1-5; possible D gene TRBD1, 5 bases. Germline CDR1 and CDR2: SGHTA and FQGNSA. The CDR3 is made up of 14 amino acids. The V gene lost 5 bases and the J gene lost 8 bases, with 16 bases spanning the gap.

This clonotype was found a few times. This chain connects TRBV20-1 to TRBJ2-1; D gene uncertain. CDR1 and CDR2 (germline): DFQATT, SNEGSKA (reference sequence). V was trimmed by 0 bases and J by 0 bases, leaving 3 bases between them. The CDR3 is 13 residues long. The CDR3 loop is CSARDRSYNEQFF. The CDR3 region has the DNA TGCAGTGCTAGAGACCGCTCCTACAATGAGCAGTTCTTC.

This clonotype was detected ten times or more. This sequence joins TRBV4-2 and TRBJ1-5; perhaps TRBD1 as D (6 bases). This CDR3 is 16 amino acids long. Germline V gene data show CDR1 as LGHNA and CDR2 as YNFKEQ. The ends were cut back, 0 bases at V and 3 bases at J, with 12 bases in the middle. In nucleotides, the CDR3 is TGTGCCAGCAGCCAAGATGGAGCAGGGGACAATCAGCCCCAGCATTTT. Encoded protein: CASSQDGAGDNQPQHF.

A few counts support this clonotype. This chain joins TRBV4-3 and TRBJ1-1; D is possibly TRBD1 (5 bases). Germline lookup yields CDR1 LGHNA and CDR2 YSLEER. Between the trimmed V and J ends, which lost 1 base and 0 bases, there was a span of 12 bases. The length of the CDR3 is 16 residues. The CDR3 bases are TGCGCCAGCAGCCAAGCGGAGAGGGGAGTGAACACTGAAGCTTTCTTT. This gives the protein CASSQAERGVNTEAFF.

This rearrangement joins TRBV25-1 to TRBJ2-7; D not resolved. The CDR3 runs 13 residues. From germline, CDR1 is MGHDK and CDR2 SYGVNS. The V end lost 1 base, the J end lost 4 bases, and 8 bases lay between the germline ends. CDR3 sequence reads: CASSEWARYEQYF. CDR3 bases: TGTGCCAGCAGTGAATGGGCACGGTACGAGCAGTACTTC.

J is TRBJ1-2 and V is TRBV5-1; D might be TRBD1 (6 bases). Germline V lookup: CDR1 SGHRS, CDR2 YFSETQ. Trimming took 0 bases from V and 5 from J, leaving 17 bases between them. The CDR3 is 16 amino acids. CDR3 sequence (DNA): TGCGCCAGCAGCTTGGGGACAGACCGTTTGCGGTATGGCTACACCTTC. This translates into CASSLGTDRLRYGYTF.

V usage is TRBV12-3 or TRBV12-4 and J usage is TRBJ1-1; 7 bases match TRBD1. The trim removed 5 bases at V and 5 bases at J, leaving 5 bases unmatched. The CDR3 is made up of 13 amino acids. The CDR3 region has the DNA TGTGCCAGCAGTCCGACAGGGAGAACTGAAGCTTTCTTT. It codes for CASSPTGRTEAFF.

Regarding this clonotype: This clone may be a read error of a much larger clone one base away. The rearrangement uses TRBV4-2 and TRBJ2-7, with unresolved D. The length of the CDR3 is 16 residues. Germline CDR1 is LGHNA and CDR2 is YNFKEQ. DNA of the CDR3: TGTGCCGGCAGCCAAGTATCCCAGTTCACGCCCTACGAGCAGTACTTC. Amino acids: CAGSQVSQFTPYEQYF.

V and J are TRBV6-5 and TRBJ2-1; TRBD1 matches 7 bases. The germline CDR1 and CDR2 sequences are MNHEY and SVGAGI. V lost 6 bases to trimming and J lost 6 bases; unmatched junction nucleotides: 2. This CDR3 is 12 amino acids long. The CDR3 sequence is CASSRDSNEQFF. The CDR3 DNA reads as TGTGCCAGCAGCCGGGACAGCAATGAGCAGTTCTTC.

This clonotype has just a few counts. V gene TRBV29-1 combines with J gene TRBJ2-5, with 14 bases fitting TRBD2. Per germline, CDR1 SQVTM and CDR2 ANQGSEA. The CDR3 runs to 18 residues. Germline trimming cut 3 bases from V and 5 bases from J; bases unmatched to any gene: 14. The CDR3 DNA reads TGCAGCGTTGACCTGGGGGGACTAGCGGGGGATCCATGGGAGACCCAGTACTTC. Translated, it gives CSVDLGGLAGDPWETQYF. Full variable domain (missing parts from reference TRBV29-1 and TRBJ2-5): SAVISQKPSRDICQRGTSLTIQCQVDSQVTMMFWYRQQPGQSLTLIATANQGSEATYESGFVIDKFPISRPNLTFSTLTVSNMSPEDSSIYLCSVDLGGLAGDPWETQYFGPGTRLLVL.

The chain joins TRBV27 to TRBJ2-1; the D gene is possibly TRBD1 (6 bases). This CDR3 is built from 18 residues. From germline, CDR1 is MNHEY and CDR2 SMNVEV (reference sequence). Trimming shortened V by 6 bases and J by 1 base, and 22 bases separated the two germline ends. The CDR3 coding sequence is TGTGCCAGCAGAAGGGGGATTAACGGGTGGCAATCCTACAATGAGCAGTTCTTC. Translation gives CASRRGINGWQSYNEQFF.

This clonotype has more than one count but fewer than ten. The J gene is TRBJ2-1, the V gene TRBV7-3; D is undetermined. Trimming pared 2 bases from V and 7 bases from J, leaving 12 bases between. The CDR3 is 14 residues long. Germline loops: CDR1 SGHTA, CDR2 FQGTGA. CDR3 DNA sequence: TGTGCCAGCAGCTTAGAGGCCCGAGGAAATGAGCAGTTCTTC. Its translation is CASSLEARGNEQFF.

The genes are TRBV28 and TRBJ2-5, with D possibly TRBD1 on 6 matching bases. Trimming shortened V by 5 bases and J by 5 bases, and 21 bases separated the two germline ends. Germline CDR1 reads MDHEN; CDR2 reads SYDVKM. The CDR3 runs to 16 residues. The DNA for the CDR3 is TGTGCCAGCAGTGCCCGGACAGCTTCTTTGAGGGAGACCCAGTACTTC. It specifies CASSARTASLRETQYF.

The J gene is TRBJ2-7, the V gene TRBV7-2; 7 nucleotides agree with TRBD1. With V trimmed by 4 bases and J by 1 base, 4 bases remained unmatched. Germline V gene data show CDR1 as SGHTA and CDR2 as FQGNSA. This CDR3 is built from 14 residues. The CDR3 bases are TGTGCCAGCAGCTCAGGGGGAGAGTCCTACGAGCAGTACTTC. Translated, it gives CASSSGGESYEQYF. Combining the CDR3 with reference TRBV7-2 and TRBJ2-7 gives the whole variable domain GAGVSQSPSNKVTEKGKDVELRCDPISGHTALYWYRQSLGQGLEFLIYFQGNSAPDKSGLPSDRFSAERTGGSVSTLTIQRTQQEDSAVYLCASSSGGESYEQYFGPGTRLTVT.

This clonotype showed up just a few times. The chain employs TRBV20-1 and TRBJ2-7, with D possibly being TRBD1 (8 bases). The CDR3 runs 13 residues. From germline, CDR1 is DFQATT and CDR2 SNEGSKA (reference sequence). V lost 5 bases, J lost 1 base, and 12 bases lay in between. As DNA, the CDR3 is TGCAGTGCTTACAGGGGGGGGTCCTACGAGCAGTACTTC. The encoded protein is CSAYRGGSYEQYF.

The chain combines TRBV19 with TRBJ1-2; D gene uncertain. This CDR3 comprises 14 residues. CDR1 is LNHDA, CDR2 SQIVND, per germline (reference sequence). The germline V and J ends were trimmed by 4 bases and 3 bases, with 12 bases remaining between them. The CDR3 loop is CASSRRVEDYGYTF. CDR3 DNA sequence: TGTGCCAGTAGTAGGCGGGTCGAGGACTATGGCTACACCTTC.

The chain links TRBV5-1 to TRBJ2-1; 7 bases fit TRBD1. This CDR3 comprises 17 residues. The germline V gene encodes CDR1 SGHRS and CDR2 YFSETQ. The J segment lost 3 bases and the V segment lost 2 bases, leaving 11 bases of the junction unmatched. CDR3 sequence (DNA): TGCGCCAGCAGCTTAGGTCCACGGGACAGCTTCTACAATGAGCAGTTCTTC. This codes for CASSLGPRDSFYNEQFF.

In DNA, the CDR3 is TGCAGTGCTAGAATGACAAAACAAGAGACCCAGTACTTC. Encoded protein: CSARMTKQETQYF. The V and J genes are TRBV20-1 and TRBJ2-5; D call uncertain. Trimming took off 2 bases at V and 2 bases at J, with 9 bases between the two ends. Germline values: CDR1 DFQATT, CDR2 SNEGSKA (reference sequence). There are 13 residues in the CDR3.

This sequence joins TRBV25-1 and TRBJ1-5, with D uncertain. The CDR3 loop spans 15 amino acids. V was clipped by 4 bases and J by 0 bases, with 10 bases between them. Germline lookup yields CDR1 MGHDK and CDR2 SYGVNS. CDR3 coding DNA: TGTGCCAGCAGTGGAGGGAGTTATAGCAATCAGCCCCAGCATTTT. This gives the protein CASSGGSYSNQPQHF.

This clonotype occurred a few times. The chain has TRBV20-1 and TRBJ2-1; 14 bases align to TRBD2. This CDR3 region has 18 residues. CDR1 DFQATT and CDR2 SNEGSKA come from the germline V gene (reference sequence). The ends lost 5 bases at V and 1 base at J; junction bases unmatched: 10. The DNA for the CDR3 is TGCAGTGCTCCTGGGACTAGCGGGGGTGTGAGTTCCTACAATGAGCAGTTCTTC. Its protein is CSAPGTSGGVSSYNEQFF.